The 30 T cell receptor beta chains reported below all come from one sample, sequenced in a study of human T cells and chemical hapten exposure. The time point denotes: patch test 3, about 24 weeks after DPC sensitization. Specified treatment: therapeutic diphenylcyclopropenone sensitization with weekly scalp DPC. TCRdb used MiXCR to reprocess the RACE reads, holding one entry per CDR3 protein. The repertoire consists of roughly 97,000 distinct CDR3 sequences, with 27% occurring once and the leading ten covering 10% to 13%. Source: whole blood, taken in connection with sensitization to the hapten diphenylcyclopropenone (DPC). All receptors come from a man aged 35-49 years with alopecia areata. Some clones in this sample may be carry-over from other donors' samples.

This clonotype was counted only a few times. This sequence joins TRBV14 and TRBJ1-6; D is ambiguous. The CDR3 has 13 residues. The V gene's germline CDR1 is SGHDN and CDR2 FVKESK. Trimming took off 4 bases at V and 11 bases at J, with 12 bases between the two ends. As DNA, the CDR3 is TGTGCCAGCAGCCCAGGACGGACGGCACCCCTCCACTTT. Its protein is CASSPGRTAPLHF.

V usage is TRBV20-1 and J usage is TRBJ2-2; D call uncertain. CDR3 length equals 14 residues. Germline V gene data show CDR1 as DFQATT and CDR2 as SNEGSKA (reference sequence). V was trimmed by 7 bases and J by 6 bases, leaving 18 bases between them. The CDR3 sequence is CSVSLRSLAGELFF. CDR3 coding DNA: TGCAGTGTTTCCCTCAGATCACTCGCCGGGGAGCTGTTTTTT.

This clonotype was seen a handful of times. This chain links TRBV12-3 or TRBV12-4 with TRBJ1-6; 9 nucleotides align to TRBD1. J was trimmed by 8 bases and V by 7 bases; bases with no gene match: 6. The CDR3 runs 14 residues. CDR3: CASNTGTGYSPLHF. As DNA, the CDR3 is TGTGCCAGCAATACCGGGACAGGGTATTCACCCCTCCACTTT.

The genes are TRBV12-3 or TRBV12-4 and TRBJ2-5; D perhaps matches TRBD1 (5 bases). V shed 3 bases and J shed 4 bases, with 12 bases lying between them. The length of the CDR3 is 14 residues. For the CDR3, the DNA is TGTGCCAGCAGTTTGCATAGGGGTAGAGAGACCCAGTACTTC. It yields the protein CASSLHRGRETQYF.

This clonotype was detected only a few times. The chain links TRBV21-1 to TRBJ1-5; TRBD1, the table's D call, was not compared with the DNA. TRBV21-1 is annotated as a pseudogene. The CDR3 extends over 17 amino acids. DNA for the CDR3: TGTGCCAGCAGCAAAGTGGACAGCCACTTCAGCAATCAGCCCCAGCATTTT. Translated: CASSKVDSHFSNQPQHF.

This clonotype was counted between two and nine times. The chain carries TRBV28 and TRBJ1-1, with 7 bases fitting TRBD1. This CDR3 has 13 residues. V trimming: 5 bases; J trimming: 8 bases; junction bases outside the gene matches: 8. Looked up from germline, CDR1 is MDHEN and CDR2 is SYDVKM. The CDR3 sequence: CASSAPPGGEAFF. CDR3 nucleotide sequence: TGTGCCAGCAGTGCGCCCCCAGGGGGAGAAGCTTTCTTT. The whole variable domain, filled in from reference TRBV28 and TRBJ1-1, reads DVKVTQSSRYLVKRTGEKVFLECVQDMDHENMFWYRQDPGLGLRLIYFSYDVKMKEKGDIPEGYSVSREKKERFSLILESASTNQTSMYLCASSAPPGGEAFFGQGTRLTVV.

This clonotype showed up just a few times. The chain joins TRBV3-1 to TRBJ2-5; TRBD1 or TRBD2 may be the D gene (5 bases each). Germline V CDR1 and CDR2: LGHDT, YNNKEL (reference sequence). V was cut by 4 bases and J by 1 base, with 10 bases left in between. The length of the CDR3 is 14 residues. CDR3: CASSPMRGQETQYF. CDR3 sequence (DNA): TGTGCCAGCAGCCCCATGAGGGGCCAAGAGACCCAGTACTTC.

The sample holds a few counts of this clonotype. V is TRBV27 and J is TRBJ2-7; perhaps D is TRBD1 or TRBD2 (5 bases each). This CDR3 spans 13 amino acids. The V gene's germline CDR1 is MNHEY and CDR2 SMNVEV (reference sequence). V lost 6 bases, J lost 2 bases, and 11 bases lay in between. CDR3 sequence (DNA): TGTGCCAGCAGCCGGGACCCTACCTACGAGCAGTACTTC. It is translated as CASSRDPTYEQYF.

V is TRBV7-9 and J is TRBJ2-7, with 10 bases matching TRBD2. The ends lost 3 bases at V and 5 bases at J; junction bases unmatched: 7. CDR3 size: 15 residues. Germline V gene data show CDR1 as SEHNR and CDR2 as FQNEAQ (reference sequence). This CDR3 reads CASSLSSGSTHEQYF. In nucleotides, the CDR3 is TGTGCCAGCAGCTTGTCTAGCGGGAGTACCCACGAGCAGTACTTC.

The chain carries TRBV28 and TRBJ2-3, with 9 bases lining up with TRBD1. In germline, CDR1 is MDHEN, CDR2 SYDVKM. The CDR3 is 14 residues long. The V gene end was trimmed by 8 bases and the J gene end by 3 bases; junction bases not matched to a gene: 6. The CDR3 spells CASWGTGCTDTQYF. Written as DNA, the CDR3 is TGTGCCAGCTGGGGGACAGGGTGTACAGATACGCAGTATTTT.

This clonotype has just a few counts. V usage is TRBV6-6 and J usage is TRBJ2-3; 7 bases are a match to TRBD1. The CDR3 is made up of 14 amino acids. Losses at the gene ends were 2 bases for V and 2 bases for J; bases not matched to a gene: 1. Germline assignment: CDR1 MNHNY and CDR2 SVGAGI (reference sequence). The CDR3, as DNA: TGTGCCAGCAGTTACGACAGGGTCACAGATACGCAGTATTTT. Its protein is CASSYDRVTDTQYF.

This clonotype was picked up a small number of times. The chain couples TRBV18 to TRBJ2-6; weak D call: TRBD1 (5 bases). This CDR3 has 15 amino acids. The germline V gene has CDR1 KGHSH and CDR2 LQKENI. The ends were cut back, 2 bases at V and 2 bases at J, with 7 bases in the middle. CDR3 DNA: TGTGCCAGCTCACCAGACAGCACTGGGGCCAACGTCCTGACTTTC. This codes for CASSPDSTGANVLTF. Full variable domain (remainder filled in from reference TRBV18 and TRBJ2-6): NAGVMQNPRHLVRRRGQEARLRCSPMKGHSHVYWYRQLPEEGLKFMVYLQKENIIDESGMPKERFSAEFPKEGPSILRIQQVVRGDSAAYFCASSPDSTGANVLTFGAGSRLTVL.

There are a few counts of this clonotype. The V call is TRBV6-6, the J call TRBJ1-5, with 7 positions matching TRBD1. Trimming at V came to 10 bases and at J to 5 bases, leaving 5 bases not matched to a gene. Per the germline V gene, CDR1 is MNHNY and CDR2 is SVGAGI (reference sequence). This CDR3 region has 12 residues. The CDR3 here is CATRQGHQPQHF. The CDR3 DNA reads TGTGCCACCCGACAGGGACATCAGCCCCAGCATTTT.

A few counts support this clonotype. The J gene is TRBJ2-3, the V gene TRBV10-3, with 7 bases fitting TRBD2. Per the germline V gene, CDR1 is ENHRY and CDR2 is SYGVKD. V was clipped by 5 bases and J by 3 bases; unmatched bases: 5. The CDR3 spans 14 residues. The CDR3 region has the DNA TGTGCCATCAGTTCGGCGGGAGTGACAGATACGCAGTATTTT. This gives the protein CAISSAGVTDTQYF.

CDR3 sequence: CASSRDRLNTGELFF. CDR3 coding DNA: TGCGCCAGCAGCCGGGATAGGCTAAACACCGGGGAGCTGTTTTTT. The gene calls are TRBV4-3 and TRBJ2-2; no clear D. Trimming cost V 4 bases and J 2 bases, with 11 bases left between them. The CDR3 length is 15 residues. Looked up from germline, CDR1 is LGHNA and CDR2 is YSLEER.

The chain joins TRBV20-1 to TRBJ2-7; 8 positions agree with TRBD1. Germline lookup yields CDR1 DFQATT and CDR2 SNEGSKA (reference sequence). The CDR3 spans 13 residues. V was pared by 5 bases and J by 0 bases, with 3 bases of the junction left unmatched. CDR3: CSAPGQDSYEQYF. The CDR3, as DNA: TGCAGTGCTCCGGGACAGGACTCCTACGAGCAGTACTTC.

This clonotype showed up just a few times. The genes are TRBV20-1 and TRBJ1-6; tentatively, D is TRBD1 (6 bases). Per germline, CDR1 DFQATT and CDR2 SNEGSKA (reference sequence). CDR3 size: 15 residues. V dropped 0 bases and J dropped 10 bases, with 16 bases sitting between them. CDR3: CSARDRVQGDSPLHF. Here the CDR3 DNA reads TGCAGTGCTAGAGATCGCGTACAGGGTGACTCACCCCTCCACTTT.

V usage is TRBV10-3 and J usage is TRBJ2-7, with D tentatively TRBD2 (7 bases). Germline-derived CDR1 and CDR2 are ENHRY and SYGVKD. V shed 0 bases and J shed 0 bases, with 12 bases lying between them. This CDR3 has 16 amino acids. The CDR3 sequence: CAISESLGGHSYEQYF. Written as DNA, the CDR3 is TGTGCCATCAGTGAGTCTCTCGGGGGGCACTCCTACGAGCAGTACTTC.

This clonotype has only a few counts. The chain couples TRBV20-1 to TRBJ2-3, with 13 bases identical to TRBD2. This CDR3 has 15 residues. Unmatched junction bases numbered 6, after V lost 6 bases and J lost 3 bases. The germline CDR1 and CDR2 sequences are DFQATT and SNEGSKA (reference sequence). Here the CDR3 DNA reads TGCAGTGCCGCCCGGACTAGCGGGAGAACAGATACGCAGTATTTT. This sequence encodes CSAARTSGRTDTQYF.

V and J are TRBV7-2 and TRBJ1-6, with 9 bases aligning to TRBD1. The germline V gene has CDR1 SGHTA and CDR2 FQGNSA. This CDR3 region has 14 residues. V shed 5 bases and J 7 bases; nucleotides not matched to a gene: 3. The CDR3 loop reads CASSRDRANSPLHF. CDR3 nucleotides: TGTGCCAGCAGCCGGGACAGGGCCAATTCACCCCTCCACTTT.

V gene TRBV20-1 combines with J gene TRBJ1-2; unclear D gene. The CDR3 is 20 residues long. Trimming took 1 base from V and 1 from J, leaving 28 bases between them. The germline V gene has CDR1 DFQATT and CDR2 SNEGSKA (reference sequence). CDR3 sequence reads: CSARAIINFDGQRLNYGYTF. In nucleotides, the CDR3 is TGCAGTGCTAGAGCTATAATAAATTTCGACGGGCAGAGACTTAACTATGGCTACACCTTC.

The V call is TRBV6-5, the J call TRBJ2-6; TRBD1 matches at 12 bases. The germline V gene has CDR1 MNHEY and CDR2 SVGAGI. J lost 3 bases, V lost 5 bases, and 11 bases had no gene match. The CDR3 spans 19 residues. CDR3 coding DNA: TGTGCCAGCAGTACACTAACCGGGACAGGGGGCTTTGGGGCCAACGTCCTGACTTTC. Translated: CASSTLTGTGGFGANVLTF.

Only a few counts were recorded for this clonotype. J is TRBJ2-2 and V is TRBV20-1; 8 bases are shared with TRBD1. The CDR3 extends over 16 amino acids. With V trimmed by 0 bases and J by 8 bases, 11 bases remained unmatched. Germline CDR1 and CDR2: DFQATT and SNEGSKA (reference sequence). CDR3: CSARDVWTGSIGELFF. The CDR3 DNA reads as TGCAGTGCTAGAGACGTCTGGACAGGGAGTATAGGGGAGCTGTTTTTT.

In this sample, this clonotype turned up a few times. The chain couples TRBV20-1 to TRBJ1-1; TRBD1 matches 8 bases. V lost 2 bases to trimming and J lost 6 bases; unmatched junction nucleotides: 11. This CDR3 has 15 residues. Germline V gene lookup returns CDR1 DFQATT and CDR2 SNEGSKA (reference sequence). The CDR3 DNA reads TGCAGTGCTAGACTTCATACAGGGGGGAGATCTGAAGCTTTCTTT. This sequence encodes CSARLHTGGRSEAFF.

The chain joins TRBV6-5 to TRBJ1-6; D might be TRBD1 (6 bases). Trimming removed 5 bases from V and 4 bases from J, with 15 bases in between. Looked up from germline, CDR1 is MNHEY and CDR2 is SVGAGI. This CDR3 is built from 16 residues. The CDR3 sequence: CASSETGTKYNSPLHF. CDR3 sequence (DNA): TGTGCCAGCAGTGAAACCGGGACAAAGTATAATTCACCCCTCCACTTT.

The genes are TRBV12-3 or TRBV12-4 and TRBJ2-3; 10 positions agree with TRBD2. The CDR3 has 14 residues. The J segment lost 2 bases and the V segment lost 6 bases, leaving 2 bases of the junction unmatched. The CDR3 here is CASRLAGYTDTQYF. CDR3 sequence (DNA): TGTGCCAGCAGACTAGCGGGGTACACAGATACGCAGTATTTT.

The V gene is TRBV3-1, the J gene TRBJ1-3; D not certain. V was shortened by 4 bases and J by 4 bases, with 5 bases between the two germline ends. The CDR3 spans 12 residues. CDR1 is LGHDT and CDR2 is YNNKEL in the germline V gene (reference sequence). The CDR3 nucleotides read TGTGCCAGCAGCCCGGCCGGAAACACCATATATTTT. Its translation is CASSPAGNTIYF.

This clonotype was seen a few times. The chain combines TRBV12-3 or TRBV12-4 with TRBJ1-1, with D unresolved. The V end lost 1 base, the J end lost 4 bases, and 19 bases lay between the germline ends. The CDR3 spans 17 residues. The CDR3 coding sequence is TGTGCCAGCAGTTTAGGGTTGGATGCCCAAGGAGGCACTGAAGCTTTCTTT. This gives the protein CASSLGLDAQGGTEAFF.

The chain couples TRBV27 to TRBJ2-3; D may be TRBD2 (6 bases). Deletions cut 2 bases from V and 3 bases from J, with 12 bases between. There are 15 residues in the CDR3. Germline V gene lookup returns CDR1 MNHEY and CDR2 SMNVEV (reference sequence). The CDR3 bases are TGTGCCAGCAGTTTAGTCGGGGGTGATACAGATACGCAGTATTTT. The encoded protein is CASSLVGGDTDTQYF.

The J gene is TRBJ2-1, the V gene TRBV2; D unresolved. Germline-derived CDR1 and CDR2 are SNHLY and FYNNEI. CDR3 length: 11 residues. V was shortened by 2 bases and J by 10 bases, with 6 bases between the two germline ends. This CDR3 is CASSETKEQFF. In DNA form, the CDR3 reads TGTGCCAGCAGTGAAACGAAGGAGCAGTTCTTC. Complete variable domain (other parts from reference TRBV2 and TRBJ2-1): EPEVTQTPSHQVTQMGQEVILRCVPISNHLYFYWYRQILGQKVEFLVSFYNNEISEKSEIFDDQFSVERPDGSNFTLKIRSTKLEDSAMYFCASSETKEQFFGPGTRLTVL.